The clone carrying this TCR beta chain was detected only a few times. Antigen specificity is unknown. This entry belongs to a study of T cells in Graves' hyperthyroidism and ophthalmopathy. Germline V gene data show CDR1 as LGHDT and CDR2 as YNNKEL (reference sequence). V was cut by 1 base and J by 1 base, with 7 bases left in between. This CDR3 has 14 amino acids. Study findings and constraints: A 13 V-J model separated ophthalmopathy from stable hyperthyroidism. Among thyroid clonotypes expanded above 0.001, most also appeared in blood.

RNA transcripts served as the template for amplifying TCR beta CDR3 regions. The TCR CDR3 first-round RT-PCR relied on the HTBI primer set. From the multiplex PCR reads, TCRdb called clonotypes with MiXCR, one entry per CDR3 protein. The table has 530,000 or so distinct CDR3 sequences, roughly 24% seen once. The clonotype was recovered from a woman in her thirties with Graves' ophthalmopathy. Specimen: blood. The gene calls are TRBV3-1 and TRBJ1-1, with D maybe TRBD1 (5 bases). The CDR3 loop reads CASSQGRANTEAFF. The CDR3 DNA sequence: TGTGCCAGCAGCCAAGGCAGGGCGAACACTGAAGCTTTCTTT.